A single sample gave rise to the 7 T cell receptor beta chains below, sequenced in a study of shared clonotypes between healthy human individuals. The protocol was immunoSEQ multiplex PCR, while the TCRdb copy is restricted to in-frame clones and leaves out a portion. The data contain around 990,000 clones, approximately 75% of them singletons. The material sequenced was memory CD4+ T cells from PBMCs. Sample subset: CD45RA-negative fraction. The receptors shown here come from a man aged 18 to 29 in good health. Some clones in this sample may be carry-over from other donors' samples.

The chain carries TRBV27 and TRBJ2-7, with D possibly called TRBD1 or TRBD2 (5 bases each). The germline V and J ends were trimmed by 4 bases and 3 bases, with 13 bases remaining between them. The CDR3 loop spans 14 amino acids. Germline-derived CDR1 and CDR2 are MNHEY and SMNVEV (reference sequence). CDR3 sequence reads: CASSSSRAVYEQYF. Written as DNA, the CDR3 is TGTGCCAGCAGTTCTAGCAGGGCGGTCTACGAGCAGTACTTC.

The V and J genes are TRBV6-5 and TRBJ1-5; a possible D gene is TRBD1 (6 bases). Per the germline V gene, CDR1 is MNHEY and CDR2 is SVGAGI. The CDR3 runs to 16 residues. V dropped 4 bases and J dropped 1 base, with 14 bases sitting between them. CDR3 region: CASSSTGLKSNQPQHF. The CDR3 region has the DNA TGTGCCAGCAGTTCCACAGGGTTGAAAAGCAATCAGCCCCAGCATTTT.

Turning to this clone: Other DNA sequences from this sample encode an identical CDR3 as well. The V call is TRBV6-6, the J call TRBJ2-3; the D is unclear. In germline, CDR1 is MNHNY, CDR2 SVGAGI (reference sequence). Trimming removed 5 bases at V and 1 base at J, with 4 bases between. There are 12 residues in the CDR3. CDR3 amino acids: CASSRRTDTQYF. The CDR3 coding sequence is TGTGCCAGCAGTCGTCGCACAGATACGCAGTATTTT.

Details on this clone: Other DNA sequences in the sample encode the same CDR3. The chain recombines TRBV5-6 with TRBJ2-3; weak D call: TRBD1 (6 bases). Germline V gene data show CDR1 as SGHDT and CDR2 as YYEEEE. Trimming removed 1 base at V and 3 bases at J, with 6 bases between. There are 13 residues in the CDR3. CDR3 coding DNA: TGTGCCAGCAGCTTGAGGGGGACAGATACGCAGTATTTT. This encodes CASSLRGTDTQYF. The variable domain in full, completed from reference TRBV5-6 and TRBJ2-3, reads DAGVTQSPTHLIKTRGQQVTLRCSPKSGHDTVSWYQQALGQGPQFIFQYYEEEERQRGNFPDRFSGHQFPNYSSELNVNALLLGDSALYLCASSLRGTDTQYFGPGTRLTVL.

This chain links TRBV27 with TRBJ1-5; D unresolved. V was cut by 6 bases and J by 0 bases, with 6 bases left in between. The CDR3 sequence is 13 residues long. Germline CDR1 MNHEY, CDR2 SMNVEV (reference sequence). Here the CDR3 reads CASSTNSNQPQHF. The CDR3 DNA is TGTGCCAGCAGCACAAATAGCAATCAGCCCCAGCATTTT.

This chain uses TRBV18 with TRBJ1-5; the D is unclear. Germline V gives CDR1 KGHSH, CDR2 LQKENI. The CDR3 runs to 16 residues. The ends were cut back, 3 bases at V and 4 bases at J, with 16 bases in the middle. CDR3 sequence: CASSPSFGVGNQPQHF. DNA for the CDR3: TGTGCCAGCTCACCTAGCTTTGGGGTTGGAAATCAGCCCCAGCATTTT.

This clone was seen a single time. The chain uses TRBV5-1 and TRBJ2-3; the match to TRBD2 covers 13 bases. V lost 2 bases and J lost 3; bases outside the gene matches: 3. This CDR3 comprises 16 residues. The germline V gene has CDR1 SGHRS and CDR2 YFSETQ. CDR3 bases: TGCGCCAGCAGCTTCGGGACTAGCGGGAAAACAGATACGCAGTATTTT. Protein: CASSFGTSGKTDTQYF.